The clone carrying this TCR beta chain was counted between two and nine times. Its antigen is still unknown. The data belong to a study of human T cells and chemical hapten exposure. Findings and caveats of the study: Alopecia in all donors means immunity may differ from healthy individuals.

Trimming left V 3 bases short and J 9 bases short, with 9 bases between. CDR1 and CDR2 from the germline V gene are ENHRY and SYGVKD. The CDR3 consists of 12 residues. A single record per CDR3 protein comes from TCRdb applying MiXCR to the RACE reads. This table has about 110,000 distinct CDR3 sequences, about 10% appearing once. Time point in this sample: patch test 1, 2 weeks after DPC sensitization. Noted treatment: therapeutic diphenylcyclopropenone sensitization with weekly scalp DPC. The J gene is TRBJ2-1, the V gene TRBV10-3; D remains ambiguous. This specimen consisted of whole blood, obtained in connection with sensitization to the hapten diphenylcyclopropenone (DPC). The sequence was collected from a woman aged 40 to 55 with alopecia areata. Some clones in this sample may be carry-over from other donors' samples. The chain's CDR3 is CAISEPTGEQFF. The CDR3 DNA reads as TGTGCCATCAGTGAACCTACTGGTGAGCAGTTCTTC.